The 13 T cell receptor beta chains presented below share a single source sample, sequenced in a study of regulatory T cells in long-lasting Graves disease. Arm-PCR of CDR3 regions and iRepertoire HTBI primers were used to build TCR beta libraries. Via MiXCR, TCRdb re-called the multiplex PCR reads, giving one row per CDR3 protein. This table holds approximately 300,000 distinct CDR3 sequences, approximately 20% found once. Time point denoted: newly diagnosed GD, antithyroid drugs for less than 3 months. Scientists built the TCR library using RNA that was extracted from PBMCs. The sequenced sample was peripheral blood mononuclear cells (PBMCs), obtained at new diagnosis, from a patient treated with antithyroid drugs. These receptors came from a female donor with Graves disease.

This clonotype was detected ten times or more. V is TRBV2 and J is TRBJ1-5, with 7 positions matching TRBD1. Germline values: CDR1 SNHLY, CDR2 FYNNEI. This CDR3 has 15 residues. With V trimmed by 5 bases and J by 0 bases, 4 bases remained unmatched. For the CDR3, the DNA is TGTGCCAGCAGTACAGGGGCGGATAGCAATCAGCCCCAGCATTTT. This codes for CASSTGADSNQPQHF.

This clonotype was picked up many times. The genes are TRBV9 and TRBJ2-1; D is unclear. The germline CDR1 and CDR2 sequences are SGDLS and YYNGEE. V was clipped by 0 bases and J by 9 bases, with 13 bases between them. This CDR3 spans 14 amino acids. The CDR3 is CASSVAGWGGEQFF. For the CDR3, the DNA is TGTGCCAGCAGCGTAGCTGGCTGGGGTGGTGAGCAGTTCTTC.

Comments on this clonotype: The likely explanation is a read error, given a far larger clone one base away. The V call is TRBV6-1, the J call TRBJ2-3; no firm D call. The CDR3 loop spans 15 amino acids. V was pared by 5 bases and J by 2 bases, with 14 bases between. Germline V gene sequence: CDR1 MNHNS, CDR2 SASEGT. CDR3 loop: CASSPSLLNTDTQYF. In nucleotides, the CDR3 is TGTGCCAGCAGTCCCTCCCTACTCAACACAGATACGCAGTATTTT.

This clonotype was counted ten times or more. The chain carries TRBV2 and TRBJ2-7; TRBD1 matches at 11 bases. The germline gives CDR1 SNHLY, CDR2 FYNNEI. CDR3 length equals 13 residues. V shed 6 bases and J 3 bases; nucleotides not matched to a gene: 1. The CDR3 spells CASRGQGGYEQYF. In DNA, the CDR3 is TGTGCCAGCAGGGGACAGGGGGGCTACGAGCAGTACTTC.

V usage is TRBV13 and J usage is TRBJ2-3; TRBD2 aligns across 12 bases. Per germline, CDR1 PRHDT and CDR2 FYEKMQ (reference sequence). This CDR3 has 15 amino acids. V shed 3 bases and J 3 bases; nucleotides not matched to a gene: 1. The DNA for the CDR3 is TGTGCCAGCAGCTTTACTAGCGGGGGGACAGATACGCAGTATTTT. Amino acids: CASSFTSGGTDTQYF.

This clonotype was seen repeatedly, ten times or more. DNA for the CDR3: TGTGCCAGCAGCCTAACAGGGGGCTTGAACTATGGCTACACCTTC. This gives the protein CASSLTGGLNYGYTF. The V gene is TRBV28, the J gene TRBJ1-2, with 9 nucleotides matching TRBD1. The CDR3 covers 15 residues. V trimming: 6 bases; J trimming: 2 bases; junction bases outside the gene matches: 7. Germline V gene sequence: CDR1 MDHEN, CDR2 SYDVKM.

The chain uses TRBV5-6 and TRBJ1-5; D might be TRBD1 (5 bases). With 4 bases removed from V and 0 bases from J, the gap between germline ends came to 17 bases. This CDR3 has 17 residues. Germline CDR1 is SGHDT and CDR2 is YYEEEE. For the CDR3, the DNA is TGTGCCAGCAGCCAGCGTATGGGGCAGTATAGCAATCAGCCCCAGCATTTT. It yields the protein CASSQRMGQYSNQPQHF.

This clonotype has ten or more counts. The chain is built from TRBV12-5 and TRBJ2-6; no definite D call. The V gene lost 1 base and the J gene lost 0 bases, with 10 bases spanning the gap. The CDR3 runs to 17 residues. Germline CDR1 LGHNT, CDR2 FRNRAP. The CDR3 DNA sequence: TGTGCTAGTGGTTTGGACGGGTGGGGCTCTGGGGCCAACGTCCTGACTTTC. Its protein product is CASGLDGWGSGANVLTF.

The chain couples TRBV30 to TRBJ2-4, with TRBD2 matching 7 bases. The ends lost 2 bases at V and 6 bases at J; junction bases unmatched: 10. Germline-derived CDR1 and CDR2 are GTSNPN and SVGIG (reference sequence). The CDR3 has 15 amino acids. CDR3 in amino acids: CAWSRGDGSPNIQYF. For the CDR3, the DNA is TGTGCCTGGAGTCGGGGGGACGGGTCCCCAAACATTCAGTACTTC.

This clonotype was counted ten times or more. This chain's CDR3 is CASSTGTWQDPYEQYF. Here the CDR3 DNA reads TGTGCCAGTAGTACCGGCACGTGGCAGGACCCCTACGAGCAGTACTTC. V gene TRBV19 combines with J gene TRBJ2-7, with D uncertain. Germline loops: CDR1 LNHDA, CDR2 SQIVND (reference sequence). CDR3 length: 16 amino acids. With 4 bases removed from V and 2 bases from J, the gap between germline ends came to 18 bases.

This clonotype has at least ten counts. This chain joins TRBV7-9 and TRBJ2-3; D might be TRBD1 or TRBD2, each matching 5 bases. The DNA end is a closer match to TRBJ2-7, so the J assignment may be wrong. This CDR3 has 15 residues. Germline CDR1 and CDR2: SEHNR and FQNEAQ (reference sequence). In nucleotides, the CDR3 is TGTGCCAGCAGCTTGTCAGGGAGTGGGACCTACGAGCAGTACTTC. This translates into CASSLSGSGTYEQYF.

This clonotype was seen a few times. The chain links TRBV5-1 to TRBJ2-1; D is unclear. Trimming shortened V by 2 bases and J by 0 bases, and 15 bases separated the two germline ends. The germline V gene has CDR1 SGHRS and CDR2 YFSETQ. This CDR3 has 17 residues. In DNA, the CDR3 is TGCGCCAGCAGCTTTGGGCGGAGCTTGATCTCCTACAATGAGCAGTTCTTC. Its translation: CASSFGRSLISYNEQFF.

The chain couples TRBV5-6 to TRBJ2-2; weak D call: TRBD1 (6 bases). The CDR3 is made up of 16 amino acids. V was pared by 2 bases and J by 3 bases, with 14 bases between. Germline V gene sequence: CDR1 SGHDT, CDR2 YYEEEE. The CDR3 nucleotides are TGTGCCAGCAGCTTTATTAGACAGGAGGACACCGGGGAGCTGTTTTTT. Translation: CASSFIRQEDTGELFF.